A single sample gave rise to the 19 T cell receptor beta chains below, sequenced in a study of blood T cell repertoires in COVID-19. Libraries were prepared by immunoSEQ multiplex PCR; TCRdb keeps only in-frame clonotypes and omits some of them. The table records approximately 220,000 clones, about four fifths of them present only once. Sequencing used peripheral blood. Receptors originate from a woman aged 35 to 49 with active or convalescent COVID-19.

In this sample, this clone turned up a few times. The chain recombines TRBV9 with TRBJ2-1, with TRBD2 identical over 9 bases. This CDR3 has 15 residues. Trimming cost V 4 bases and J 2 bases; bases outside gene matches: 4. The germline V gene has CDR1 SGDLS and CDR2 YYNGEE. The CDR3 loop reads CASSTRLAAYNEQFF. In DNA, the CDR3 is TGTGCCAGCAGCACTCGACTAGCGGCCTACAATGAGCAGTTCTTC.

The gene calls are TRBV3-1 (or the pseudogene TRBV3-2) and TRBJ2-5, with 12 bases identical to TRBD2. The germline gives CDR1 LGHDT, CDR2 YNNKEL (reference sequence). The CDR3 has 17 residues. J was trimmed by 5 bases and V by 4 bases; bases with no gene match: 11. The CDR3 DNA reads as TGTGCCAGCAGCCGCCTAGCGGGAGGGGCCGGGTGGGAGACCCAGTACTTC. Translation gives CASSRLAGGAGWETQYF.

J is TRBJ2-1 and V is TRBV9; a possible D gene is TRBD1 (7 bases). V lost 4 bases and J 4 bases, leaving 15 bases between the germline ends. The CDR3 has 15 amino acids. CDR1 and CDR2 (germline): SGDLS, YYNGEE. CDR3 protein: CASSPGGQQYNEQFF. As DNA, the CDR3 is TGTGCCAGCAGCCCCGGGGGACAGCAATACAATGAGCAGTTCTTC.

V is TRBV9 and J is TRBJ1-4; possibly TRBD1 for D (5 bases). Germline V gene data show CDR1 as SGDLS and CDR2 as YYNGEE. CDR3 length: 14 residues. V gave up 8 bases and J gave up 4 bases, with 15 bases separating them. The CDR3 reads CARTPTAINEKLFF. CDR3 bases: TGTGCCAGAACTCCGACAGCTATTAATGAAAAACTGTTTTTT.

The chain recombines TRBV12-3 or TRBV12-4 with TRBJ1-3; no reliable D call. Between the trimmed V and J ends, which lost 5 bases and 4 bases, there was a span of 9 bases. The CDR3 spans 13 residues. In DNA form, the CDR3 reads TGTGCCAGCAGTGGGGAGTACGGAAACACCATATATTTT. This encodes CASSGEYGNTIYF.

The J gene is TRBJ1-1, the V gene TRBV6-6, with D perhaps matching TRBD1 (6 bases). CDR1 and CDR2 from the germline V gene are MNHNY and SVGAGI (reference sequence). V was clipped by 7 bases and J by 3 bases, with 15 bases between them. The CDR3 extends over 14 amino acids. CDR3 sequence (DNA): TGTGCCAGCACTTGGGGGGGCGCCGACACTGAAGCTTTCTTT. Encoded protein: CASTWGGADTEAFF.

The CDR3 region has the DNA TGTGCCAGCAGCGTAGCTCCGAACACTGAAGCTTTCTTT. It yields the protein CASSVAPNTEAFF. The chain has TRBV9 and TRBJ1-1; D is uncertain. The CDR3 runs to 13 residues. The germline V and J ends were trimmed by 0 bases and 1 base, with 4 bases remaining between them. CDR1 SGDLS and CDR2 YYNGEE come from the germline V gene. Based on the CDR3 plus reference TRBV9 and TRBJ1-1, the full variable domain is DSGVTQTPKHLITATGQRVTLRCSPRSGDLSVYWYQQSLDQGLQFLIQYYNGEERAKGNILERFSAQQFPDLHSELNLSSLELGDSALYFCASSVAPNTEAFFGQGTRLTVV.

The gene calls are TRBV3-1 (or the pseudogene TRBV3-2) and TRBJ2-3; D call uncertain. The CDR3 runs 11 residues. V dropped 6 bases and J dropped 4 bases, with 5 bases sitting between them. Per germline, CDR1 LGHDT and CDR2 YNNKEL (reference sequence). The DNA of the CDR3 is TGTGCCAGCAGTCAGGCAGATACGCAGTATTTT. Translation gives CASSQADTQYF.

The chain recombines TRBV24-1 with TRBJ2-3; 9 nucleotides line up with TRBD2. The V gene's germline CDR1 is KGHDR and CDR2 SFDVKD. The CDR3 totals 19 residues. V shed 0 bases, J shed 3 bases, and the junction held 12 bases outside the gene matches. CDR3 sequence: CATSDLQGLAGKKTDTQYF. CDR3 DNA: TGTGCCACCAGTGATTTGCAGGGGCTAGCGGGGAAGAAAACAGATACGCAGTATTTT.

This chain joins TRBV4-1 and TRBJ2-4; TRBD2 matches 16 bases. The CDR3 loop spans 19 amino acids. With V trimmed by 1 base and J by 0 bases, 3 bases remained unmatched. Germline CDR1 and CDR2: MGHRA and YSYEKL. The chain's CDR3 is CASSQGGLAGGLAKNIQYF. In DNA form, the CDR3 reads TGCGCCAGCAGCCAAGGGGGACTAGCGGGAGGGCTAGCCAAAAACATTCAGTACTTC.

The CDR3 loop is CASSPRATTNEKLFF. CDR3 DNA: TGTGCCAGCTCCCCAAGAGCAACAACTAATGAAAAACTGTTTTTT. The genes are TRBV2 and TRBJ1-4, with D uncertain. CDR1 is SNHLY, CDR2 FYNNEI, per germline. The CDR3 runs 15 residues. The ends were cut back, 8 bases at V and 0 bases at J, with 13 bases in the middle.

The V gene is TRBV4-1, the J gene TRBJ2-1; no reliable D call. The CDR3 runs 18 residues. The V gene lost 4 bases and the J gene lost 7 bases, with 26 bases spanning the gap. CDR1 and CDR2 from the germline V gene are MGHRA and YSYEKL. The DNA for the CDR3 is TGCGCCAGCAGCCTCAAGATGTTTCGAGCTTTAATGATAAATGAGCAGTTCTTC. It specifies CASSLKMFRALMINEQFF.

This chain connects TRBV7-9 to TRBJ2-1, with a weak D call TRBD2 (5 bases). Trimming took off 4 bases at V and 4 bases at J, with 17 bases between the two ends. Germline V gives CDR1 SEHNR, CDR2 FQNEAQ (reference sequence). The CDR3 spans 16 residues. The CDR3 protein is CASSSGKSLNYNEQFF. CDR3 sequence (DNA): TGTGCCAGCAGCTCGGGGAAATCCCTAAATTACAATGAGCAGTTCTTC.

The CDR3 DNA is TGTGCCAGCAGCCCCCGGACAGGGAACTATGGCTACACCTTC. The encoded protein is CASSPRTGNYGYTF. The rearrangement links TRBV3-1 (or the pseudogene TRBV3-2) to TRBJ1-2; 8 bases line up with TRBD1. With 4 bases clipped from V and 2 bases from J, the junction kept 3 bases outside the gene matches. Germline V gene data show CDR1 as LGHDT and CDR2 as YNNKEL (reference sequence). This CDR3 is built from 14 residues.

The chain carries TRBV4-1 and TRBJ1-4, with 8 positions matching TRBD1. This CDR3 has 15 residues. The germline V gene has CDR1 MGHRA and CDR2 YSYEKL. The junction had 5 bases not matched to a gene; V was cut back by 3 bases and J by 5 bases. CDR3 bases: TGCGCCAGCAGCCACGGACAGGGTGGGAATGAAAAACTGTTTTTT. It translates to CASSHGQGGNEKLFF.

The chain carries TRBV6-5 and TRBJ1-3; D remains unclear. The germline gives CDR1 MNHEY, CDR2 SVGAGI. The CDR3 runs to 14 residues. V was pared by 6 bases and J by 2 bases, with 11 bases between. This CDR3 is CASSLLGPGNTIYF. The CDR3 nucleotides read TGTGCCAGCAGCCTCCTAGGTCCTGGAAACACCATATATTTT.

The chain links TRBV10-2 to TRBJ2-1, with 9 bases that match TRBD2. The germline CDR1 and CDR2 sequences are WSHSY and SAAADI. V lost 8 bases and J lost 8; bases outside the gene matches: 13. The CDR3 consists of 15 residues. The DNA of the CDR3 is TGCGCCAGCGAGCCCGCGGCTAGCGGGAAGGATGAGCAGTTCTTC. This sequence encodes CASEPAASGKDEQFF.

The genes are TRBV25-1 and TRBJ2-7, with 10 positions matching TRBD2. The CDR3 is made up of 14 amino acids. CDR1 is MGHDK and CDR2 is SYGVNS in the germline V gene. V lost 8 bases and J lost 3; bases outside the gene matches: 7. The CDR3 sequence: CASRPGTSDYEQYF. The CDR3 nucleotides read TGTGCCAGCCGACCCGGGACTAGCGACTACGAGCAGTACTTC.

The chain joins TRBV5-5 to TRBJ2-5; D possibly corresponds to TRBD2 (5 bases). In germline, CDR1 is SGHKS, CDR2 YYEKEE (reference sequence). The CDR3 consists of 15 residues. V shed 1 base and J shed 3 bases, with 13 bases lying between them. As DNA, the CDR3 is TGTGCCAGCAGCTTGTACCGGGGTGAGGAAGAGACCCAGTACTTC. As protein: CASSLYRGEEETQYF.